These 30 T cell receptor beta chains came from one sample sequenced in a study of neurological immune-mediated disorders. MiXCR was run by TCRdb on the 5' RACE reads, yielding one entry per CDR3 protein. This sample has about 30,000 distinct CDR3 sequences, with approximately 5% found just once. The source material was CD4+ T cells from blood. These receptors were collected from a woman aged 45-60 years in good health.

This clonotype was seen many times. The chain employs TRBV18 and TRBJ1-5; D gene ambiguous. The V gene's germline CDR1 is KGHSH and CDR2 LQKENI. Trimming left V 0 bases short and J 1 base short, with 10 bases between. This CDR3 region has 16 residues. This chain's CDR3 is CASSPPGLLSNQPQHF. The CDR3 DNA sequence: TGTGCCAGCTCACCACCGGGTCTTTTAAGCAATCAGCCCCAGCATTTT.

This clonotype was counted ten times or more. V usage is TRBV20-1 and J usage is TRBJ2-5; D is perhaps TRBD2 (7 bases). V lost 5 bases and J lost 2, with 15 bases in between. Per germline, CDR1 DFQATT and CDR2 SNEGSKA (reference sequence). The CDR3 consists of 14 residues. Here the CDR3 reads CSAFAGGLQETQYF. The DNA of the CDR3 is TGCAGTGCTTTCGCCGGGGGGCTACAAGAGACCCAGTACTTC.

This clonotype was observed many times. The V call is TRBV7-9, the J call TRBJ2-1, with D possibly being TRBD1 (5 bases). V was trimmed by 5 bases and J by 10 bases, leaving 24 bases between them. The CDR3 spans 16 residues. The germline gives CDR1 SEHNR, CDR2 FQNEAQ (reference sequence). CDR3 protein: CASSHQSTGPLGEQFF. In DNA form, the CDR3 reads TGTGCCAGCAGCCACCAGAGCACAGGCCCGTTGGGGGAGCAGTTCTTC.

This clonotype was recorded at least ten times. V and J are TRBV6-6 and TRBJ2-3, with 9 bases matching TRBD2. Germline values: CDR1 MNHNY, CDR2 SVGAGI (reference sequence). The CDR3 is 16 residues long. The V segment lost 8 bases and the J segment 2 bases; nucleotides outside the gene matches: 11. The CDR3 protein is CASLGQLAGHTDTQYF. The CDR3 DNA reads as TGTGCCAGCCTAGGCCAACTAGCGGGCCACACAGATACGCAGTATTTT.

The table lists this clonotype with many counts. This chain connects TRBV9 to TRBJ2-2; the D is unclear. Trimming cost V 4 bases and J 6 bases, with 16 bases left between them. This CDR3 has 15 amino acids. The germline gives CDR1 SGDLS, CDR2 YYNGEE. This chain's CDR3 is CASSPDQTLAGELFF. The CDR3 nucleotides are TGTGCCAGCAGCCCGGACCAGACCTTGGCCGGGGAGCTGTTTTTT. Full variable domain (outside the CDR3, taken from reference TRBV9 and TRBJ2-2): DSGVTQTPKHLITATGQRVTLRCSPRSGDLSVYWYQQSLDQGLQFLIQYYNGEERAKGNILERFSAQQFPDLHSELNLSSLELGDSALYFCASSPDQTLAGELFFGEGSRLTVL.

This clonotype was recorded at least ten times. V usage is TRBV24-1 and J usage is TRBJ2-3; D gene unclear. Germline-derived CDR1 and CDR2 are KGHDR and SFDVKD. The CDR3 has 12 amino acids. Trimming cost V 4 bases and J 2 bases, with 3 bases left between them. CDR3 sequence (DNA): TGTGCCACCAGTGAGGCCACAGATACGCAGTATTTT. This encodes CATSEATDTQYF.

This clonotype was counted at least ten times. The V gene is TRBV28, the J gene TRBJ1-5; 10 bases align to TRBD1. The length of the CDR3 is 16 residues. Germline CDR1 and CDR2: MDHEN and SYDVKM. V lost 6 bases and J lost 6; bases outside the gene matches: 11. CDR3 residues: CASSLTGGSVFQPQHF. CDR3 nucleotides: TGTGCCAGCAGCCTGACAGGGGGCTCGGTGTTTCAGCCCCAGCATTTT.

There are many counts of this clonotype. V and J are TRBV7-2 and TRBJ2-5; D gene uncertain. This CDR3 is 12 amino acids long. The V end was cut by 0 bases, the J end by 7 bases, with 6 bases between. Germline CDR1 reads SGHTA; CDR2 reads FQGNSA. The DNA of the CDR3 is TGTGCCAGCAGCTTAGCTCCCACGACCCAGTACTTC. This encodes CASSLAPTTQYF.

This clonotype showed up many times. This chain uses TRBV5-1 with TRBJ1-1, with a possible D match to TRBD1 (6 bases). From germline, CDR1 is SGHRS and CDR2 YFSETQ. V was shortened by 2 bases and J by 6 bases, with 14 bases between the two germline ends. CDR3 size: 14 residues. CDR3 sequence: CASSLTGREAEAFF. CDR3 nucleotides: TGCGCCAGCAGCTTAACAGGGAGGGAGGCTGAAGCTTTCTTT.

This clonotype was seen ten or more times. The chain joins TRBV2 to TRBJ1-4; 7 positions match TRBD1. The CDR3 spans 14 residues. The germline V gene encodes CDR1 SNHLY and CDR2 FYNNEI. J lost 5 bases, V lost 7 bases, and 7 bases had no gene match. Here the CDR3 reads CASMRQGSNEKLFF. The CDR3 coding sequence is TGTGCCAGCATGCGACAGGGATCGAATGAAAAACTGTTTTTT.

This clonotype was detected ten times or more. The rearrangement links TRBV28 to TRBJ2-1; D remains ambiguous. In germline, CDR1 is MDHEN, CDR2 SYDVKM. Trimming removed 7 bases at V and 3 bases at J, with 10 bases between. There are 13 residues in the CDR3. In nucleotides, the CDR3 is TGTGCCAGCATTAGAGGCGGCTACAATGAGCAGTTCTTC. It codes for CASIRGGYNEQFF.

The table lists this clonotype with many counts. V usage is TRBV20-1 and J usage is TRBJ2-1, with 12 positions matching TRBD2. V trimming: 5 bases; J trimming: 9 bases; junction bases outside the gene matches: 8. The CDR3 is made up of 14 amino acids. The germline V gene encodes CDR1 DFQATT and CDR2 SNEGSKA (reference sequence). In nucleotides, the CDR3 is TGCAGTGCTCCCCTAGCGGGAGGGCCTGGTGAGCAGTTCTTC. Its translation is CSAPLAGGPGEQFF.

This clonotype was counted many times. CDR3 bases: TGTGCCAGCAGTTACTCGAGGCAGACGGTCAATCAGCCCCAGCATTTT. Residues: CASSYSRQTVNQPQHF. The V gene is TRBV6-5, the J gene TRBJ1-5; D remains unclear. The V and J ends lost 0 bases and 3 bases respectively, with 12 bases between them. This CDR3 has 16 residues. Germline V gives CDR1 MNHEY, CDR2 SVGAGI.

Many counts were recorded for this clonotype. The rearrangement uses TRBV7-2 and TRBJ1-5; 7 bases fit TRBD1. With 6 bases clipped from V and 1 base from J, the junction kept 9 bases outside the gene matches. The germline gives CDR1 SGHTA, CDR2 FQGNSA. The CDR3 sequence is 16 residues long. Here the CDR3 DNA reads TGTGCCAGCAGACCGTACGGGACAGCCAGCAATCAGCCCCAGCATTTT. Its translation is CASRPYGTASNQPQHF.

There are many counts of this clonotype. The chain is built from TRBV20-1 and TRBJ2-7; 10 bases are shared with TRBD1. In germline, CDR1 is DFQATT, CDR2 SNEGSKA (reference sequence). The CDR3 totals 13 residues. V lost 4 bases and J lost 5; bases outside the gene matches: 5. CDR3 region: CSATDRGNDEQYF. CDR3 nucleotides: TGCAGTGCTACGGACAGGGGGAACGACGAGCAGTACTTC.

This clonotype has a count of ten or more. The chain recombines TRBV12-3 or TRBV12-4 with TRBJ2-3; unclear D gene. This CDR3 has 13 residues. Trimming removed 3 bases at V and 7 bases at J, with 11 bases between. CDR3 loop: CASSFDSGNTQYF. The CDR3 nucleotides are TGTGCCAGCAGTTTCGATTCCGGAAATACGCAGTATTTT.

Sample share makes this clonotype medium-sized. The chain carries TRBV4-2 and TRBJ2-4; D is unclear. The CDR3 loop spans 14 amino acids. Germline lookup yields CDR1 LGHNA and CDR2 YNFKEQ. V shed 0 bases and J shed 8 bases, with 11 bases lying between them. In DNA form, the CDR3 reads TGTGCCAGCAGCCAAGAGTGGCGCCGTGACATTCAGTACTTC. This encodes CASSQEWRRDIQYF.

This clonotype has a count of ten or more. The V gene is TRBV7-9, the J gene TRBJ2-7; D remains ambiguous. V was shortened by 2 bases and J by 3 bases, with 14 bases between the two germline ends. CDR1 and CDR2 (germline): SEHNR, FQNEAQ (reference sequence). The CDR3 is 15 residues long. For the CDR3, the DNA is TGTGCCAGCAGCTTAAAGGCCAAAGCAGGCTACGAGCAGTACTTC. Translating gives CASSLKAKAGYEQYF.

This clonotype was picked up many times. V and J are TRBV6-5 and TRBJ2-1; D tentatively fits TRBD1 or TRBD2 (5 bases each). Germline CDR1 and CDR2: MNHEY and SVGAGI. Trimming stripped 6 bases from V and 5 bases from J, with 17 bases between. The CDR3 runs 15 residues. CDR3 sequence: CASRWSGSPNNEQFF. The CDR3 DNA sequence: TGTGCCAGCAGGTGGTCAGGGAGTCCCAACAATGAGCAGTTCTTC.

This clonotype came up many times. CDR3 region: CATSRFSQNTDTQYF. The CDR3 DNA reads TGTGCCACCAGCAGATTTAGCCAAAACACAGATACGCAGTATTTT. The chain links TRBV15 to TRBJ2-3; unclear D gene. In germline, CDR1 is LNHNV, CDR2 YYDKDF (reference sequence). This CDR3 is built from 15 residues. Trimming stripped 2 bases from V and 2 bases from J, with 11 bases between. Complete variable domain (other parts from reference TRBV15 and TRBJ2-3): DAMVIQNPRYQVTQFGKPVTLSCSQTLNHNVMYWYQQKSSQAPKLLFHYYDKDFNNEADTPDNFQSRRPNTSFCFLDIRSPGLGDTAMYLCATSRFSQNTDTQYFGPGTRLTVL.

The V call is TRBV20-1, the J call TRBJ2-1; 7 nucleotides match TRBD2. There are 12 residues in the CDR3. From germline, CDR1 is DFQATT and CDR2 SNEGSKA (reference sequence). With V trimmed by 2 bases and J by 5 bases, 0 bases remained unmatched. CDR3 DNA: TGCAGTGCTAGACTAGCGGACAATGAGCAGTTCTTC. Its translation: CSARLADNEQFF.

This clonotype was picked up many times. CDR3 nucleotide sequence: TGCGCCAGCAGCCTCACAACAGAGAATGAGCAGTTCTTC. Its translation: CASSLTTENEQFF. This chain uses TRBV5-1 with TRBJ2-1, with no clear D. CDR3 length equals 13 residues. Trimming stripped 4 bases from V and 7 bases from J, with 12 bases between. Germline CDR1 is SGHRS and CDR2 is YFSETQ.

This clonotype has only a few counts. The V and J genes are TRBV30 and TRBJ2-2; 7 bases align to TRBD2. Per germline, CDR1 GTSNPN and CDR2 SVGIG (reference sequence). V was pared by 3 bases and J by 7 bases, with 5 bases of the junction left unmatched. The CDR3 loop spans 13 amino acids. Here the CDR3 reads CAWRRGSHGELFF. The CDR3 nucleotides are TGTGCCTGGAGACGCGGGAGCCACGGGGAGCTGTTTTTT. Filled out from reference TRBV30 and TRBJ2-2, the complete variable domain reads SQTIHQWPATLVQPVGSPLSLECTVEGTSNPNLYWYRQAAGRGLQLLFYSVGIGQISSEVPQNLSASRPQDRQFILSSKKLLLSDSGFYLCAWRRGSHGELFFGEGSRLTVL.

This clonotype has at least ten counts. V is TRBV28 and J is TRBJ1-4; unclear D gene. This CDR3 has 16 residues. Germline CDR1 is MDHEN and CDR2 is SYDVKM. Between the trimmed V and J ends, which lost 3 bases and 0 bases, there was a span of 11 bases. The chain's CDR3 is CASSFLTSPTNEKLFF. CDR3 coding DNA: TGTGCCAGCAGTTTCTTAACGTCACCAACTAATGAAAAACTGTTTTTT.

This clonotype was seen at least ten times. The V call is TRBV29-1, the J call TRBJ1-1; TRBD1 is a possible D gene (6 bases). This CDR3 has 13 amino acids. The germline CDR1 and CDR2 sequences are SQVTM and ANQGSEA. For the CDR3, the DNA is TGCGCCTCGGCCGGGACACCAAACACTGAAGCTTTCTTT. It encodes CASAGTPNTEAFF.

This clonotype was seen ten or more times. The chain has TRBV5-1 and TRBJ2-7, with D perhaps TRBD1 (6 bases). The germline V gene encodes CDR1 SGHRS and CDR2 YFSETQ. The CDR3 runs 14 residues. V shed 1 base and J shed 5 bases, with 13 bases lying between them. CDR3 DNA sequence: TGCGCCAGCAGCTTGAGGGGGTCCGTGGACGAGCAGTACTTC. It specifies CASSLRGSVDEQYF.

This clonotype was recorded at least ten times. The rearrangement uses TRBV12-3 or TRBV12-4 and TRBJ1-6; possible D gene TRBD1, 5 bases. V lost 3 bases to trimming and J lost 7 bases, with 10 bases between them. The CDR3 loop spans 14 amino acids. This chain's CDR3 is CASSFGGGNSPLHF. The CDR3 DNA reads TGTGCCAGCAGTTTCGGGGGAGGCAATTCACCCCTCCACTTT.

This clonotype was seen repeatedly, ten times or more. J is TRBJ2-1 and V is TRBV18; TRBD1 matches 7 bases. The CDR3 extends over 14 amino acids. The trim removed 2 bases at V and 4 bases at J, leaving 2 bases unmatched. Germline V gene sequence: CDR1 KGHSH, CDR2 LQKENI. For the CDR3, the DNA is TGTGCCAGCTCACCAATGGGACAGTACAATGAGCAGTTCTTC. Translation gives CASSPMGQYNEQFF.

This clonotype was recorded at least ten times. The CDR3 region has the DNA TGCAGTGCTAGAGGGTCACAGGGGAACACTGAAGCTTTCTTT. Amino acid sequence: CSARGSQGNTEAFF. The chain employs TRBV20-1 and TRBJ1-1, with D perhaps TRBD1 (6 bases). Deletions cut 1 base from V and 1 base from J, with 10 bases between. Germline lookup yields CDR1 DFQATT and CDR2 SNEGSKA (reference sequence). There are 14 residues in the CDR3.

This clonotype showed up many times. V and J are TRBV29-1 and TRBJ2-5; D possibly matches TRBD1 or TRBD2 (6 bases each). CDR3 length: 13 residues. Trimming cost V 5 bases and J 5 bases, with 15 bases left between them. The germline CDR1 and CDR2 sequences are SQVTM and ANQGSEA. The CDR3 protein is CSVNKQGRETQYF. The CDR3 DNA reads TGCAGCGTTAATAAGCAGGGGAGGGAGACCCAGTACTTC. The variable domain in full, completed from reference TRBV29-1 and TRBJ2-5, reads SAVISQKPSRDICQRGTSLTIQCQVDSQVTMMFWYRQQPGQSLTLIATANQGSEATYESGFVIDKFPISRPNLTFSTLTVSNMSPEDSSIYLCSVNKQGRETQYFGPGTRLLVL.